The 27 T cell receptor beta chains below were found in one sample sequenced in a study of cytomegalovirus exposure and HLA in healthy donors. The primer mix had 60 Vbeta and 13 Jbeta primers. The protocol was immunoSEQ multiplex PCR, while the TCRdb copy is restricted to in-frame clones and leaves out a portion. The table lists some 180,000 clones, over 70% of them singletons. The source material was PBMCs. The origin of the receptors is a man aged 18-30 years in good health and CMV-seronegative.

The CDR3 region is CASSPSEGAYGYTF. CDR3 DNA: TGTGCCAGCAGCCCAAGCGAGGGGGCCTATGGCTACACCTTC. V usage is TRBV4-2 and J usage is TRBJ1-2; 7 bases match TRBD1. The CDR3 loop spans 14 amino acids. Germline CDR1 LGHNA, CDR2 YNFKEQ. J gave up 4 bases and V 4 bases, and 6 bases lay outside the gene matches.

The chain employs TRBV7-9 and TRBJ1-6; possible D gene TRBD1, 6 bases. The CDR3 is made up of 15 amino acids. Deletions cut 1 base from V and 10 bases from J, with 14 bases between. Germline CDR1 and CDR2: SEHNR and FQNEAQ (reference sequence). The CDR3 sequence is CASSLGSGENSPLHF. For the CDR3, the DNA is TGTGCCAGCAGCTTAGGGTCAGGGGAAAACTCACCCCTCCACTTT.

This chain connects TRBV11-2 to TRBJ2-1; no clear D. The CDR3 is 14 residues long. Germline CDR1 and CDR2: SGHAT and FQNNGV. Between the trimmed V and J ends, which lost 6 bases and 8 bases, there was a span of 17 bases. CDR3 in DNA: TGTGCCAGCAGGAAGGCAGGTTCAGGTTATGAGCAGTTCTTC. Translation gives CASRKAGSGYEQFF.

This clone was recorded once. The V and J genes are TRBV7-8 and TRBJ1-2, with TRBD1 as a possible D gene (6 bases). In germline, CDR1 is SGHVS, CDR2 FQNEAQ. The CDR3 totals 13 residues. V gave up 6 bases and J gave up 3 bases, with 11 bases separating them. This chain's CDR3 is CASRPRGDYGYTF. The CDR3 DNA follows: TGTGCCAGCAGACCCAGGGGCGACTATGGCTACACCTTC.

This rearrangement joins TRBV15 to TRBJ1-2; 7 bases match TRBD1. Germline V gene data show CDR1 as LNHNV and CDR2 as YYDKDF (reference sequence). The V and J ends lost 5 bases and 2 bases, in that order; junction bases with no gene match: 5. The CDR3 extends over 14 amino acids. CDR3 sequence: CATSPAGGNYGYTF. Written as DNA, the CDR3 is TGTGCCACCAGCCCCGCAGGGGGAAACTATGGCTACACCTTC.

The V and J genes are TRBV4-1 and TRBJ2-5, with 8 bases matching TRBD2. The J call may be mistaken, given a closer DNA end match to TRBJ2-7. The CDR3 runs to 15 residues. Germline loops: CDR1 MGHRA, CDR2 YSYEKL. Written as DNA, the CDR3 is TGCGCCAGCAGCCAAGATAAACTAGCGGCCTACGAGCAGTACTTC. This sequence encodes CASSQDKLAAYEQYF.

J is TRBJ2-7 and V is TRBV6-5; no clear D gene. CDR3 length equals 14 residues. V lost 7 bases and J lost 2, with 15 bases in between. In germline, CDR1 is MNHEY, CDR2 SVGAGI. The CDR3 sequence: CASKASFGTYEQYF. The CDR3 DNA sequence: TGTGCCAGCAAAGCCTCTTTCGGTACCTACGAGCAGTACTTC.

As concerns this clone: Germline and junction disagree at one end, which may indicate a read error. V is TRBV7-9 and J is TRBJ2-5; 10 bases agree with TRBD1. The germline CDR1 and CDR2 sequences are SEHNR and FQNEAQ (reference sequence). The CDR3 runs 16 residues. For the CDR3, the DNA is TGTTCCAGCAGCCGCTCCGACAGGGGGCGTCAAGAGACCCAGTACTTC. The encoded protein is CSSSRSDRGRQETQYF.

This clone was detected only once. The gene calls are TRBV11-2 and TRBJ2-2, with 7 positions matching TRBD2. Germline V gives CDR1 SGHAT, CDR2 FQNNGV. V lost 5 bases to trimming and J lost 5 bases; unmatched junction nucleotides: 14. The length of the CDR3 is 17 residues. CDR3 coding DNA: TGTGCCAGCAGCCGTATTCAGGGCCTCGGGAGGACCGGGGAGCTGTTTTTT. Protein: CASSRIQGLGRTGELFF.

This clone turned up a few times. The gene calls are TRBV7-8 and TRBJ1-1; D might be TRBD1 (6 bases). The germline V and J ends were trimmed by 4 bases and 5 bases, with 14 bases remaining between them. This CDR3 is 14 amino acids long. Germline assignment: CDR1 SGHVS and CDR2 FQNEAQ. CDR3 sequence: CASSWQGGGTEAFF. The DNA for the CDR3 is TGTGCCAGCAGCTGGCAGGGAGGGGGGACTGAAGCTTTCTTT.

The chain joins TRBV6-4 to TRBJ2-1, with a possible D match to TRBD1 (6 bases). There are 13 residues in the CDR3. Per germline, CDR1 MRHNA and CDR2 SNTAGT. The V end lost 4 bases, the J end lost 6 bases, and 10 bases lay between the germline ends. The CDR3 sequence: CASSASRGNEQFF. The CDR3 DNA reads as TGTGCCAGCAGTGCGAGCAGGGGCAATGAGCAGTTCTTC.

The V call is TRBV4-3, the J call TRBJ2-2, with TRBD1 identical over 8 bases. The CDR3 has 15 residues. CDR1 is LGHNA and CDR2 is YSLEER in the germline V gene. The ends lost 3 bases at V and 4 bases at J; junction bases unmatched: 4. The CDR3 nucleotides are TGCGCCAGCAGCCAGGACAGGGCGGTCACCGGGGAGCTGTTTTTT. Protein sequence: CASSQDRAVTGELFF.

This rearrangement joins TRBV2 to TRBJ1-4, with TRBD1 as a possible D gene (6 bases). Germline V gene sequence: CDR1 SNHLY, CDR2 FYNNEI. The CDR3 loop spans 15 amino acids. V shed 9 bases and J shed 7 bases, with 21 bases lying between them. Here the CDR3 DNA reads TGTGCCAGTAAGGGAGTCGACAGGATCCCTGAAAAACTGTTTTTT. Its translation: CASKGVDRIPEKLFF.

This clone was seen only a few times. This rearrangement joins TRBV7-3 to TRBJ2-1; D is undetermined. V lost 5 bases, J lost 10 bases, and 15 bases lay in between. Germline V gene data show CDR1 as SGHTA and CDR2 as FQGTGA. The CDR3 covers 13 residues. DNA of the CDR3: TGTGCCAGCAGCCCTACGATAACCCAAGAGCAGTTCTTC. Protein product: CASSPTITQEQFF.

The rearrangement links TRBV13 to TRBJ2-5; perhaps TRBD1 as D (6 bases). Germline assignment: CDR1 PRHDT and CDR2 FYEKMQ (reference sequence). Deletions cut 3 bases from V and 7 bases from J, with 9 bases between. CDR3 length equals 12 residues. The CDR3 coding sequence is TGTGCCAGCAGCTTCCAAGGGGGGACCCAGTACTTC. Protein product: CASSFQGGTQYF. The full variable domain, with the rest looked up from reference TRBV13 and TRBJ2-5, is AAGVIQSPRHLIKEKRETATLKCYPIPRHDTVYWYQQGPGQDPQFLISFYEKMQSDKGSIPDRFSAQQFSDYHSELNMSSLELGDSALYFCASSFQGGTQYFGPGTRLLVL.

With respect to this clone: The sample carries other DNA sequences with the same CDR3. The V call is TRBV6-5, the J call TRBJ1-6, with 10 positions matching TRBD1. Per germline, CDR1 MNHEY and CDR2 SVGAGI. The CDR3 runs to 16 residues. J was trimmed by 10 bases and V by 2 bases; bases with no gene match: 8. In nucleotides, the CDR3 is TGTGCCAGCAGTTACAACCGGGACAGGGGAGGCTCACCCCTCCACTTT. Translation: CASSYNRDRGGSPLHF.

This clone has a count of ten or more. At one end, the junction sequence differs from germline, possibly due to a read error. The chain employs TRBV11-3 and TRBJ1-1; 7 bases map to TRBD1. This CDR3 contains 16 residues. Germline loops: CDR1 SGHNT, CDR2 YENEEA. Written as DNA, the CDR3 is TGTGCCAGCAGCCTAGACGGCAGGACAGGGAACACTGAAGCTTTCTTT. This gives the protein CASSLDGRTGNTEAFF.

J is TRBJ2-1 and V is TRBV19, with TRBD1 matching 10 bases. V was clipped by 5 bases and J by 2 bases; unmatched bases: 6. Germline V gene data show CDR1 as LNHDA and CDR2 as SQIVND (reference sequence). This CDR3 is built from 16 residues. Here the CDR3 reads CASSPSGTGAYNEQFF. CDR3 DNA: TGTGCCAGTAGTCCCTCCGGGACAGGGGCCTACAATGAGCAGTTCTTC.

There are a few counts of this clone. CDR3 loop: CASSLDSSNEQFF. DNA of the CDR3: TGTGCCAGCAGTTTGGACAGTTCTAATGAGCAGTTCTTC. The V gene is TRBV27, the J gene TRBJ2-1; D possibly corresponds to TRBD1 (6 bases). Germline CDR1 MNHEY, CDR2 SMNVEV (reference sequence). This CDR3 is 13 amino acids long. V was trimmed by 3 bases and J by 7 bases, leaving 10 bases between them.

This clone was counted only a few times. The V call is TRBV9, the J call TRBJ1-1; maybe TRBD1 (6 bases). Germline CDR1 is SGDLS and CDR2 is YYNGEE. The CDR3 length is 12 residues. The V and J ends lost 0 bases and 10 bases respectively, with 10 bases between them. The chain's CDR3 is CASSVAGDRAFF. In DNA, the CDR3 is TGTGCCAGCAGCGTAGCAGGGGATCGAGCTTTCTTT.

The chain is built from TRBV30 and TRBJ2-2; D might be TRBD1 (5 bases). The germline gives CDR1 GTSNPN, CDR2 SVGIG (reference sequence). The CDR3 covers 14 residues. Trimming removed 3 bases from V and 7 bases from J, with 15 bases in between. CDR3 DNA sequence: TGTGCCTGGAGCCCAGACAGTTGGGGCGGGGAGCTGTTTTTT. Translating gives CAWSPDSWGGELFF. The full variable domain, in which reference TRBV30 and TRBJ2-2 provide the parts outside the CDR3, is SQTIHQWPATLVQPVGSPLSLECTVEGTSNPNLYWYRQAAGRGLQLLFYSVGIGQISSEVPQNLSASRPQDRQFILSSKKLLLSDSGFYLCAWSPDSWGGELFFGEGSRLTVL.

This clone has a handful of counts. In nucleotides, the CDR3 is TGTGCCAGCAGCCCTTGGACCAATGGGGCCAAATACGAGCAGTACTTC. Protein: CASSPWTNGAKYEQYF. The V and J genes are TRBV9 and TRBJ2-7, with a possible D match to TRBD1 (5 bases). The germline V gene encodes CDR1 SGDLS and CDR2 YYNGEE. The CDR3 covers 16 residues. The V gene lost 4 bases and the J gene lost 4 bases, with 21 bases spanning the gap. The full variable domain, completed using reference TRBV9 and TRBJ2-7, is DSGVTQTPKHLITATGQRVTLRCSPRSGDLSVYWYQQSLDQGLQFLIQYYNGEERAKGNILERFSAQQFPDLHSELNLSSLELGDSALYFCASSPWTNGAKYEQYFGPGTRLTVT.

This sequence joins TRBV5-6 and TRBJ1-1; 8 nucleotides align to TRBD1. Germline CDR1 reads SGHDT; CDR2 reads YYEEEE. The CDR3 is 14 residues long. The junction had 4 bases not matched to a gene; V was cut back by 2 bases and J by 4 bases. In DNA form, the CDR3 reads TGTGCCAGCAGCTTTCAGGACAGGGCCACTGAAGCTTTCTTT. Amino acid sequence: CASSFQDRATEAFF.

This clone was recorded a few times. The rearrangement uses TRBV6-5 and TRBJ1-5; 7 bases are shared with TRBD1. The CDR3 sequence is 15 residues long. V gave up 0 bases and J gave up 7 bases; unmatched junction bases: 6. CDR1 and CDR2 from the germline V gene are MNHEY and SVGAGI. The chain's CDR3 is CASSYSMAGGQPQHF. CDR3 coding DNA: TGTGCCAGCAGTTACTCGATGGCAGGGGGACAGCCCCAGCATTTT.

This chain connects TRBV7-2 to TRBJ1-3; D is uncertain. The germline V and J ends were trimmed by 1 base and 0 bases, with 10 bases remaining between them. The V gene's germline CDR1 is SGHTA and CDR2 FQGNSA. This CDR3 contains 16 residues. The CDR3 bases are TGTGCCAGCAGCTTAGGCGAGAGTATCTCTGGAAACACCATATATTTT. Translation: CASSLGESISGNTIYF.

The chain links TRBV7-6 to TRBJ1-1; D is perhaps TRBD1 (5 bases). CDR1 and CDR2 (germline): SGHVS, FNYEAQ. V was shortened by 5 bases and J by 1 base, with 35 bases between the two germline ends. This CDR3 region has 22 residues. The chain's CDR3 is CASSLVPLISGLTREKNTEAFF. The CDR3 DNA sequence: TGTGCCAGCAGCCTAGTCCCCCTCATTTCGGGTCTGACCAGGGAAAAGAACACTGAAGCTTTCTTT. The full variable domain, in which reference TRBV7-6 and TRBJ1-1 provide the parts outside the CDR3, is GAGVSQSPRYKVTKRGQDVALRCDPISGHVSLYWYRQALGQGPEFLTYFNYEAQQDKSGLPNDRFSAERPEGSISTLTIQRTEQRDSAMYRCASSLVPLISGLTREKNTEAFFGQGTRLTVV.

This clone occurred once. The chain is built from TRBV15 and TRBJ2-2; weak D call: TRBD1 (5 bases). This CDR3 spans 14 amino acids. V lost 3 bases and J 7 bases, leaving 12 bases between the germline ends. Germline assignment: CDR1 LNHNV and CDR2 YYDKDF (reference sequence). Here the CDR3 DNA reads TGTGCCACCAGCAGGGCCAGGGAAGTCGGGGAGCTGTTTTTT. Its translation is CATSRAREVGELFF. Based on the CDR3 plus reference TRBV15 and TRBJ2-2, the full variable domain is DAMVIQNPRYQVTQFGKPVTLSCSQTLNHNVMYWYQQKSSQAPKLLFHYYDKDFNNEADTPDNFQSRRPNTSFCFLDIRSPGLGDTAMYLCATSRAREVGELFFGEGSRLTVL.